This TCR beta chain was recovered during a study of T cell repertoires in cytomegalovirus infection. Study background: HLA-B-restricted CMV epitopes that are well studied were used alongside recently identified HLA-C-restricted ones. Indicated by public TCR beta signatures were CMV infection and matching HLA type.

CDR1 is MNHEY and CDR2 is SMNVEV in the germline V gene (reference sequence). The germline V and J ends were trimmed by 10 bases and 5 bases, with 23 bases remaining between them. CDR3 length: 15 amino acids. Findings and limits, study-wide: Clonotype analysis showed dominance of the ex vivo response by HLA-C-restricted CMV-specific TCR beta clonotypes.

A remark on this clonotype: What it recognizes is unknown.

Via MiXCR, TCRdb re-called the reads, giving one row per CDR3 protein. The repertoire holds 200,000 or so distinct CDR3 sequences, with roughly 34% as singletons. This sample comprised CD8+ T cells from cultured PBMCs, obtained from culture after CMV antigen stimulation. The sequence came from a human donor in good health (CMV status not recorded). Some clones in this sample may be carry-over from other donors' samples. This chain connects TRBV27 to TRBJ1-2; unclear D gene. CDR3 region: CAITSNHGHKYGYTF. CDR3 bases: TGTGCCATCACTTCTAATCATGGGCATAAATATGGCTACACCTTC.